What follows are 14 T cell receptor beta chains derived from one specimen sequenced in a study of T cells in women clearing cervical HPV infection. Data came from immunoSEQ multiplex PCR; TCRdb stores just in-frame clones and leaves some out. The sample has about 37,000 clones, and its top ten clones hold approximately 6.6%. What was sequenced was blood buffy coat. These receptors were obtained from a woman aged 18 to 75 with a cervical HPV16 infection that either progressed to CIN3+ or cleared (not recorded which).

A note on this clone: The DNA ends 3 residues before the CDR3 does, and the rest of the CDR3 is filled in from the germline J gene. The rearrangement uses TRBV5-1 and TRBJ2-6; D is unclear. The V gene lost 0 bases and the J gene lost 0 bases, with 7 bases spanning the gap. The germline V gene encodes CDR1 SGHRS and CDR2 YFSETQ. The CDR3 is made up of 16 amino acids. CDR3 residues: CASSLAPGSGANVLTF. The CDR3 bases that were read are TGCGCCAGCAGCTTGGCCCCCGGCTCTGGGGCCAACGTC.

This clone is classed as medium-sized by frequency. The read gets to within 3 residues of the CDR3 end, and the germline J gene fills in the rest. V and J are TRBV19 and TRBJ2-5; D may be TRBD1 (6 bases). Germline assignment: CDR1 LNHDA and CDR2 SQIVND (reference sequence). The V end lost 6 bases, the J end lost 3 bases, and 14 bases lay between the germline ends. The CDR3 runs to 14 residues. The CDR3 loop is CASSPVGAKETQYF. CDR3 DNA, as far as it was read: TGTGCCAGTAGCCCCGTGGGGGCTAAAGAGACC.

Of note for this clone: The missing CDR3 end, 3 residues past where the read stops, is filled in from the germline J gene. V and J are TRBV19 and TRBJ2-3; the D gene is possibly TRBD2 (6 bases). Trimming stripped 7 bases from V and 4 bases from J, with 15 bases between. The CDR3 is 14 amino acids. Germline loops: CDR1 LNHDA, CDR2 SQIVND (reference sequence). The CDR3 loop is CASKVSGEADTQYF. The sequenced CDR3 bases are TGTGCCAGTAAGGTATCCGGGGAGGCAGATACG. Supplemented by reference TRBV19 and TRBJ2-3, the full variable domain reads DGGITQSPKYLFRKEGQNVTLSCEQNLNHDAMYWYRQDPGQGLRLIYYSQIVNDFQKGDIAEGYSVSREKKESFPLTVTSAQKNPTAFYLCASKVSGEADTQYFGPGTRLTVL.

On this clone itself: The read falls 3 residues short of the CDR3 end, and the missing part is taken from the germline J gene. The chain recombines TRBV19 with TRBJ2-1; D possibly corresponds to TRBD1 (5 bases). Germline values: CDR1 LNHDA, CDR2 SQIVND (reference sequence). V lost 1 base and J lost 6, with 10 bases in between. This CDR3 contains 14 residues. CDR3 DNA (partial): TGTGCCAGTAGTATAGCTGCAGGGTCCAATGAG. Translated: CASSIAAGSNE. The whole CDR3 sequence reads CASSIAAGSNEQFF.

As regards this clone: The CDR3 end is not reached by the read, which stops 3 residues before it; the germline J gene fills it in. This chain links TRBV2 with TRBJ2-1, with TRBD2 matching over 7 bases. This CDR3 contains 14 residues. Per germline, CDR1 SNHLY and CDR2 FYNNEI. The V segment lost 4 bases and the J segment 5 bases; nucleotides outside the gene matches: 5. The covered CDR3 bases are TGTGCCAGCAGTGTAGGCGGGACTAACAATGAG. Its protein product is CASSVGGTNNE. The complete CDR3 reads CASSVGGTNNEQFF.

As concerns this clone: The read finishes 3 residues shy of the CDR3 end, and the germline J gene is used to complete it. The chain couples TRBV19 to TRBJ2-2, with D possibly matching TRBD2 (6 bases). Germline V gene sequence: CDR1 LNHDA, CDR2 SQIVND (reference sequence). The CDR3 runs to 14 residues. Trimming stripped 10 bases from V and 1 base from J, with 13 bases between. This chain's CDR3 is CAMRGRENTGELFF. Partial CDR3 DNA: TGTGCCATGCGGGGCAGGGAGAACACCGGGGAG. The full variable domain, with the rest looked up from reference TRBV19 and TRBJ2-2, is DGGITQSPKYLFRKEGQNVTLSCEQNLNHDAMYWYRQDPGQGLRLIYYSQIVNDFQKGDIAEGYSVSREKKESFPLTVTSAQKNPTAFYLCAMRGRENTGELFFGEGSRLTVL.

About this clone itself: The CDR3 extends 3 residues past the end of the read, so its final part is completed from the germline J gene. The chain employs TRBV5-1 and TRBJ2-5; D remains unclear. The CDR3 runs to 12 residues. Germline V gene lookup returns CDR1 SGHRS and CDR2 YFSETQ. This CDR3 reads CASSQRTDTQYF. The sequenced CDR3 bases are TGCGCCAGCAGCCAAAGAACAGATACC.

With regard to this clone: The missing CDR3 end, 3 residues past where the read stops, is filled in from the germline J gene. The chain couples TRBV6-1 to TRBJ2-1; possibly TRBD2 for D (6 bases). The CDR3 runs 16 residues. V lost 3 bases, J lost 4 bases, and 16 bases lay in between. Germline lookup yields CDR1 MNHNS and CDR2 SASEGT. This CDR3 reads CASSEGMGGVYNEQFF. Incomplete CDR3 DNA: TGTGCCAGCAGTGAGGGGATGGGCGGGGTATACAATGAG.

A word on this clone: The read ends 3 residues before the CDR3 terminus; that terminus is restored from the germline J gene. This chain uses TRBV2 with TRBJ2-7, with D unresolved. The CDR3 contains 11 residues. From germline, CDR1 is SNHLY and CDR2 FYNNEI. The V gene lost 3 bases and the J gene lost 5 bases, with 5 bases spanning the gap. CDR3 sequence reads: CASSEAHEQYF. The CDR3 DNA, read in part, is TGTGCCAGCAGTGAGGCCCACGAG.

About this clone itself: From the germline J gene comes the end of the CDR3, since the read stops 3 residues before it. This chain links TRBV7-8 with TRBJ2-1; 7 bases fit TRBD1. The CDR3 runs to 15 residues. The V gene's germline CDR1 is SGHVS and CDR2 FQNEAQ. Trimming at V came to 5 bases and at J to 0 bases, leaving 4 bases not matched to a gene. This CDR3 reads CASSPQGNSYNEQFF. Partial CDR3 DNA: TGTGCCAGCAGCCCACAGGGGAACTCCTACAATGAG.

Comment on this clone: With the read ending 3 residues before the CDR3 end, the germline J gene is used to fill in that end. The chain has TRBV5-5 and TRBJ1-5, with D maybe TRBD1 (6 bases). This CDR3 spans 15 amino acids. V was trimmed by 4 bases and J by 0 bases, leaving 11 bases between them. Germline V gene sequence: CDR1 SGHKS, CDR2 YYEKEE (reference sequence). The CDR3 DNA, read in part, is TGTGCCAGCAGCCCGTACAGGGTTAGCAATCAGCCC. This gives the protein CASSPYRVSNQP. The whole CDR3 reads CASSPYRVSNQPQHF.

About this clone itself: The read finishes 3 residues shy of the CDR3 end, and the germline J gene is used to complete it. The chain employs TRBV19 and TRBJ1-5; 8 bases line up with TRBD1. The germline gives CDR1 LNHDA, CDR2 SQIVND (reference sequence). V was pared by 5 bases and J by 4 bases, with 10 bases of the junction left unmatched. This CDR3 comprises 16 residues. The chain's CDR3 is CASSPPDRVLNQPQHF. The part of the CDR3 DNA that was read is TGTGCCAGTAGTCCGCCGGACAGGGTGTTAAATCAGCCC.

A remark on this clone: The sequence runs out 3 residues before the end of the CDR3; the remainder is reconstructed from the germline J gene. The chain has TRBV11-2 and TRBJ1-1; possible D gene TRBD1, 6 bases. CDR1 and CDR2 (germline): SGHAT, FQNNGV. This CDR3 is 15 amino acids long. The CDR3 DNA, read in part, is TGTGCCAGCAGCTTAGATCGGGGGGCAGGGGCGAAA. Translation: CASSLDRGAGAK. In full, the CDR3 is CASSLDRGAGAKAFF.

With respect to this clone: The missing CDR3 end, 3 residues past where the read stops, is filled in from the germline J gene. V and J are TRBV28 and TRBJ2-5, with D possibly TRBD1 on 5 matching bases. This CDR3 has 15 residues. V lost 5 bases, J lost 6 bases, and 19 bases lay in between. CDR1 is MDHEN, CDR2 SYDVKM, per germline. The CDR3 reads CASSPTKTVQQTQYF. The CDR3 DNA, read in part, is TGTGCCAGCAGTCCCACAAAGACAGTCCAGCAGACC.